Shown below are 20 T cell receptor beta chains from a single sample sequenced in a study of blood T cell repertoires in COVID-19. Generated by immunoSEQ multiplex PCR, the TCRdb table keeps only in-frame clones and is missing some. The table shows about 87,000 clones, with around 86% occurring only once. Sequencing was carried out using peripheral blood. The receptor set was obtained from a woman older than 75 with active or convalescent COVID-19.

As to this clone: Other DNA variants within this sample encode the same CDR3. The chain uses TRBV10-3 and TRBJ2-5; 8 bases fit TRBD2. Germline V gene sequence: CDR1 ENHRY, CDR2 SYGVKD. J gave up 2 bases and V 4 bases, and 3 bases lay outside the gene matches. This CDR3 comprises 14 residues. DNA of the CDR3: TGTGCCATCAGTGCTACGGGGGGGCAAGAGACCCAGTACTTC. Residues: CAISATGGQETQYF.

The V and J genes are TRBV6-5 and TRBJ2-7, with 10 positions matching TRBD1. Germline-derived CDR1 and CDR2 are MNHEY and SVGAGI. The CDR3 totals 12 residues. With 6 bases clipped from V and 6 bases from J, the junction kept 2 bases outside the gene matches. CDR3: CASSRTGGEQYF. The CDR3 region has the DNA TGTGCCAGCAGCCGGACAGGGGGCGAGCAGTACTTC.

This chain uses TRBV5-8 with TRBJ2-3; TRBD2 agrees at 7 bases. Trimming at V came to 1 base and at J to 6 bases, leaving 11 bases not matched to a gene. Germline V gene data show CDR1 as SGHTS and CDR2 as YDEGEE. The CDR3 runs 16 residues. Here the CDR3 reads CASSLTGEGLSDTQYF. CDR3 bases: TGTGCCAGCAGCTTGACGGGGGAGGGCCTTTCGGATACGCAGTATTTT.

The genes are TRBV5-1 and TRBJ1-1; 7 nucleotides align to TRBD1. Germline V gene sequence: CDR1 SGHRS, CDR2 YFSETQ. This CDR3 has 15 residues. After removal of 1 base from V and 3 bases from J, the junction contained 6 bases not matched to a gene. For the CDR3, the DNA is TGCGCCAGCAGCTTGTTTGGCAGGGGGTACACTGAAGCTTTCTTT. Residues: CASSLFGRGYTEAFF.

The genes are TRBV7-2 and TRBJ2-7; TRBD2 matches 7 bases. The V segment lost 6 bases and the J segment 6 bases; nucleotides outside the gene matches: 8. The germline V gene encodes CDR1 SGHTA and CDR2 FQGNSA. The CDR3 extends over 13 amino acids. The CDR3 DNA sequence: TGTGCCAGCAGACTGCCGGGAGGATCCGAGCAGTACTTC. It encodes CASRLPGGSEQYF.

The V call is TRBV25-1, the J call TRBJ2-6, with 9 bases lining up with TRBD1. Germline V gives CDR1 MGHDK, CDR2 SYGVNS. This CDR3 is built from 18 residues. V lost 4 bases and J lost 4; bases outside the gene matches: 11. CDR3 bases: TGTGCCAGCAGTGCTGCACCGGGACAGGGAACAGGGGCCAACGTCCTGACTTTC. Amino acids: CASSAAPGQGTGANVLTF. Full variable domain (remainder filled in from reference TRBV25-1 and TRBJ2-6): EADIYQTPRYLVIGTGKKITLECSQTMGHDKMYWYQQDPGMELHLIHYSYGVNSTEKGDLSSESTVSRIRTEHFPLTLESARPSHTSQYLCASSAAPGQGTGANVLTFGAGSRLTVL.

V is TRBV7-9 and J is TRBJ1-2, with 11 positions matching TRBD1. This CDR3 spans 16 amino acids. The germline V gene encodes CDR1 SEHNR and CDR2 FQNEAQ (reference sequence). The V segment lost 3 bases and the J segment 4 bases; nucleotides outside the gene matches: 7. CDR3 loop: CASSFSGTGGGYGYTF. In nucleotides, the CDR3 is TGTGCCAGCAGCTTCTCCGGGACAGGGGGTGGCTATGGCTACACCTTC.

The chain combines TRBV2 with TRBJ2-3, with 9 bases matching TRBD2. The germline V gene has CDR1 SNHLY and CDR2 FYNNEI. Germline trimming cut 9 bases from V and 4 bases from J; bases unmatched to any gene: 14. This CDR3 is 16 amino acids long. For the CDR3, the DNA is TGTGCCAGGGCCGGCGGGAGGGCGGCTGGTGCAGATACGCAGTATTTT. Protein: CARAGGRAAGADTQYF.

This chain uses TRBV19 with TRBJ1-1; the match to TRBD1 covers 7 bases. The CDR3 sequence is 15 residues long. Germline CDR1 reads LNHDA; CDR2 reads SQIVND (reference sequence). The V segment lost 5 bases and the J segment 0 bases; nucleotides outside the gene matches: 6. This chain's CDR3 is CASSPRDRLNTEAFF. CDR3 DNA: TGTGCCAGTAGTCCCCGGGACAGATTGAACACTGAAGCTTTCTTT.

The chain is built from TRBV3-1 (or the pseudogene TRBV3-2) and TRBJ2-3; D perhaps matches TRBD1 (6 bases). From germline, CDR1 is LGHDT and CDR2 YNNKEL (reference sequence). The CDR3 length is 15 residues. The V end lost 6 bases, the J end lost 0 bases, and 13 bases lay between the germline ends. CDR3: CASRATGISTDTQYF. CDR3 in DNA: TGTGCCAGCAGGGCAACAGGGATCAGCACAGATACGCAGTATTTT.

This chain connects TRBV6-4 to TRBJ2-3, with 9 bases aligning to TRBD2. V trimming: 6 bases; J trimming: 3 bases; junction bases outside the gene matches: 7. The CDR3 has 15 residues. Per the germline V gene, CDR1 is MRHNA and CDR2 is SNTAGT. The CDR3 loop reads CASSPIAGVTDTQYF. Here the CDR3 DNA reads TGTGCCAGCAGCCCGATAGCGGGAGTAACAGATACGCAGTATTTT.

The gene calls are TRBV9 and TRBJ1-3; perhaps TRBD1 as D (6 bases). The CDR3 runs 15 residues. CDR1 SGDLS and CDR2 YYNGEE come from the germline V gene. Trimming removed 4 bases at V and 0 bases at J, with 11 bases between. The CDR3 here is CASSRGQPSGNTIYF. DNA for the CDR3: TGTGCCAGCAGCCGTGGACAGCCCTCTGGAAACACCATATATTTT.

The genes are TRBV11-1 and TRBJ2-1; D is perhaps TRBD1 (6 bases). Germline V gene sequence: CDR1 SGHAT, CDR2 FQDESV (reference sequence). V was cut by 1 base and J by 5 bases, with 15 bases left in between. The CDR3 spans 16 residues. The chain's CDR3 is CASSLVRWGRDNEQFF. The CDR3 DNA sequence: TGTGCCAGCAGCTTAGTTCGGTGGGGGCGCGACAATGAGCAGTTCTTC.

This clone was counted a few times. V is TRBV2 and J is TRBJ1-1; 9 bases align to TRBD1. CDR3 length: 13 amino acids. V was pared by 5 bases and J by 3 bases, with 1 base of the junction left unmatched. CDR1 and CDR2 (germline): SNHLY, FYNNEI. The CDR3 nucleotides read TGTGCCAGCAGTCGGACAGGGGACACTGAAGCTTTCTTT. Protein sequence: CASSRTGDTEAFF.

The CDR3 coding sequence is TGTGCCAGCAGCTCTACACCAGGGACTAGCGGGAGTTCCTACGAGCAGTACTTC. Encoded protein: CASSSTPGTSGSSYEQYF. This sequence joins TRBV5-8 and TRBJ2-7; 14 bases fit TRBD2. Germline CDR1 is SGHTS and CDR2 is YDEGEE. The length of the CDR3 is 18 residues. V shed 3 bases, J shed 1 base, and the junction held 9 bases outside the gene matches.

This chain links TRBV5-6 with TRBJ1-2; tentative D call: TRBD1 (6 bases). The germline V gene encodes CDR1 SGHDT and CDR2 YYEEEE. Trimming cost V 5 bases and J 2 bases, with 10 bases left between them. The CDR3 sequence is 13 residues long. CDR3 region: CASSRDTNYGYTF. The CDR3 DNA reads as TGTGCCAGCAGTCGGGACACGAACTATGGCTACACCTTC.

CDR3 amino acids: CAWSPSSNEQFF. The CDR3 coding sequence is TGTGCCTGGAGTCCCTCTAGCAATGAGCAGTTCTTC. The chain links TRBV30 to TRBJ2-1; D remains ambiguous. V shed 2 bases and J shed 6 bases, with 8 bases lying between them. Germline values: CDR1 GTSNPN, CDR2 SVGIG (reference sequence). This CDR3 region has 12 residues. The full variable domain, with the rest looked up from reference TRBV30 and TRBJ2-1, is SQTIHQWPATLVQPVGSPLSLECTVEGTSNPNLYWYRQAAGRGLQLLFYSVGIGQISSEVPQNLSASRPQDRQFILSSKKLLLSDSGFYLCAWSPSSNEQFFGPGTRLTVL.

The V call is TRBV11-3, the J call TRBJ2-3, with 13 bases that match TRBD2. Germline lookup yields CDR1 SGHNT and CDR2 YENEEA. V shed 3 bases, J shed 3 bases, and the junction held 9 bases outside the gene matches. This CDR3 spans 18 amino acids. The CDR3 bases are TGTGCCAGCAGCTTCGGACTAGCGGGAGCAACAGGGACAGATACGCAGTATTTT. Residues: CASSFGLAGATGTDTQYF.

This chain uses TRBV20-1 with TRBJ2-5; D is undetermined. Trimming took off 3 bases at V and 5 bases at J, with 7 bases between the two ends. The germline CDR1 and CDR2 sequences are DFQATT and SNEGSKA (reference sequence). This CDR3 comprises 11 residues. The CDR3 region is CSASLAETQYF. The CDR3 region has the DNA TGCAGTGCTAGCCTTGCGGAGACCCAGTACTTC.

CDR3 DNA sequence: TGCGCCAGCAGCCAAGCGGGGGTCACCGGGGAGCTGTTTTTT. Amino acids: CASSQAGVTGELFF. The V and J genes are TRBV4-1 and TRBJ2-2; the D gene is possibly TRBD2 (6 bases). Germline-derived CDR1 and CDR2 are MGHRA and YSYEKL. The CDR3 runs 14 residues. Trimming removed 1 base from V and 4 bases from J, with 7 bases in between.